This T cell receptor (beta chain) emerged from a study of T cells in localized non-small cell lung cancer. Study-level results: Paired adjacent lung recovered a median approximately 62 of the top 100 tumor clones. Uninvolved adjacent lung showed the highest T cell clonality, exceeding tumor.

Method: immunoSEQ multiplex PCR; TCRdb's copy keeps in-frame clones and lacks some. The table has 2,000 to 2,500 clones, over 20% seen once. This CDR3 region has 14 residues. Germline V lookup: CDR1 LNHDA, CDR2 SQIVND (reference sequence). Trimming cost V 8 bases and J 4 bases; bases outside gene matches: 6. This clone was counted a few times. Its antigen is still unknown. This specimen was normal lung tissue next to the tumor, taken before any cancer treatment. This sequence joins TRBV19 and TRBJ1-5; TRBD1 agrees at 9 bases. The source is a man aged 40 to 69 with stage I squamous cell lung carcinoma. The CDR3 coding sequence is TGTGCCAGTCGTGGGACAGGGAAAAATCAGCCCCAGCATTTT. It is translated as CASRGTGKNQPQHF.